This T cell receptor beta chain stems from a study of blood T cell repertoires in COVID-19. Study-level background: COVID-19 samples from acute and convalescent phases originated in the United States, Italy and Spain.

In the original processing: Amplification from reference gene primers served as the basis for estimated nucleated cell counts. Sequencing was performed with immunoSEQ multiplex PCR; in TCRdb, only in-frame clones are kept and a portion is missing. From that table come the V and J calls and clone size; the DNA was used to work out D and trimming. The data show just over 350,000 clones, about 88% seen once. CDR1 LNHDA and CDR2 SQIVND come from the germline V gene (reference sequence). This CDR3 has 13 amino acids. With 3 bases removed from V and 10 bases from J, the gap between germline ends came to 15 bases. Followed over time, Seattle patients had been enrolled while infection was active.

This chain connects TRBV19 to TRBJ1-1, with D possibly being TRBD1 (5 bases). The source of this sequence is a woman between 55 and 75 years old with COVID-19, enrolled during active disease. Sequenced: peripheral blood. CDR3 residues: CASSMSQGLSAFF. As DNA, the CDR3 is TGTGCCAGTAGTATGTCGCAGGGATTATCAGCTTTCTTT.